These T cell receptor beta chains were read from a single sample in a study of T cell changes during pregnancy in multiple sclerosis. The assay was immunoSEQ multiplex PCR, and TCRdb's table has in-frame clones only and misses some. The sample has 70,000 to 80,000 clones, 90% to 95% seen once; the top ten hold 0.58%. This specimen was peripheral blood, taken in the third trimester of pregnancy. Source of these receptors: a female donor with multiple sclerosis, enrolled in a pregnancy study. Both conserved end residues are part of each CDR3. The order of the fields is D gene, V gene, clone size, J gene, CDR3 protein, CDR3 DNA. A D gene is named only where the DNA matches it firmly. Clone size appears in some rows only: once, few, many, or a class for an expanded clone.

.	TRBV7-2	.	TRBJ1-1	CASSLIGGFEAFF	TGTGCCAGCAGCTTAATTGGGGGGTTTGAAGCTTTCTTT
.	TRBV7-9	.	TRBJ1-2	CASSLLGGGGYTF	TGTGCCAGCAGCTTACTCGGAGGAGGTGGCTACACCTTC
TRBD2	TRBV29-1	.	TRBJ2-5	CSVEFGTSGRNF	TGCAGCGTTGAATTTGGGACTAGCGGGAGGAACTTC
.	TRBV6-1	.	TRBJ1-2	CASSAFSGGKYGYTF	TGTGCCAGCAGCGCCTTTTCGGGAGGGAAATATGGCTACACCTTC
TRBD1	TRBV18	.	TRBJ1-1	CASSPQGAVAEAFF	TGTGCCAGCTCACCACAGGGGGCTGTCGCTGAAGCTTTCTTT
.	TRBV7-6	.	TRBJ2-3	CASSPVISSTDTQYF	TGTGCCAGCAGCCCGGTGATTTCTAGCACAGATACGCAGTATTTT
TRBD1	TRBV9	.	TRBJ1-2	CASSVGDRGSYGYTF	TGTGCCAGCAGCGTAGGGGACAGGGGGAGCTATGGCTACACCTTC
.	TRBV9	.	TRBJ2-2	CASTNSGTGELFF	TGTGCCAGCACCAACTCCGGGACCGGGGAGCTGTTTTTT
.	TRBV10-3	.	TRBJ1-4	CAIGPEEKLFF	TGTGCCATCGGGCCAGAAGAAAAACTGTTTTTT
.	TRBV6-6	.	TRBJ1-2	CASSYRDTSERGYTF	TGTGCCAGCAGTTACCGGGACACCTCAGAACGGGGCTACACCTTC
TRBD1	TRBV5-6	.	TRBJ1-1	CASSWGDRGTEAFF	TGTGCCAGCAGCTGGGGGGACAGGGGCACTGAAGCTTTCTTT
TRBD2	TRBV4-3	.	TRBJ2-1	CASSHLGTSYNNEQFF	TGCGCCAGCAGCCACCTTGGGACTAGTTACAACAATGAGCAGTTCTTC
TRBD2	TRBV19	.	TRBJ2-2	CAERSGGAGGELFF	TGTGCCGAGCGTAGCGGGGGGGCGGGCGGGGAGCTGTTTTTT
TRBD2	TRBV2	.	TRBJ2-3	CASSEQRGGTDTQYF	TGTGCCAGCAGTGAACAGCGGGGGGGCACAGATACGCAGTATTTT
TRBD1	TRBV19	.	TRBJ1-5	CASSIRDRANNQPQHF	TGTGCCAGTAGTATTCGCGACAGGGCTAACAATCAGCCCCAGCATTTT
.	TRBV18	.	TRBJ1-3	CASSPPPRSGSTIYF	TGTGCCAGCTCACCACCACCCAGGTCCGGAAGCACCATATATTTT
TRBD1	TRBV7-7	.	TRBJ1-3	CASSPNLLGPGTVYSGNTIYF	TGTGCTAGCAGCCCTAACCTTTTGGGCCCCGGGACAGTTTACTCTGGAAACACCATATATTTT
.	TRBV29-1	.	TRBJ1-1	CSPGTPEAFF	TGCAGCCCTGGGACACCCGAAGCTTTCTTT
TRBD1	TRBV5-4	.	TRBJ1-2	CASSAPRTGGNYGYTF	TGTGCCAGCAGCGCCCCACGGACAGGGGGCAACTATGGCTACACCTTC
.	TRBV25-1	.	TRBJ2-1	CASSETGQFF	TGTGCCAGCAGTGAGACGGGGCAGTTCTTC
TRBD2	TRBV4-2	.	TRBJ2-5	CASSQVRLAGGGETQYF	TGTGCCAGCAGCCAAGTGCGACTAGCGGGGGGCGGGGAGACCCAGTACTTC
.	TRBV30	.	TRBJ2-7	CAWSARRLSYEQYF	TGTGCCTGGAGTGCGCGCAGGCTTTCCTACGAGCAGTACTTC
.	TRBV7-9	.	TRBJ1-1	CASSPTRGRITEAFF	TGTGCCAGCAGCCCGACGCGGGGGCGGATCACTGAAGCTTTCTTT
TRBD1	TRBV6-1	.	TRBJ2-7	CASTLGQGGDYEQYF	TGTGCCAGCACTCTGGGACAGGGAGGAGACTACGAGCAGTACTTC
.	TRBV7-7	.	TRBJ2-5	CASSLLGAGETQYF	TGTGCTAGCAGCTTGTTGGGGGCCGGGGAGACCCAGTACTTC
.	TRBV6-1	.	TRBJ1-2	CASSEAGRYGYTF	TGTGCCAGCAGTGAGGCAGGGCGTTATGGCTACACCTTC
TRBD1	TRBV13	.	TRBJ2-7	CASSLSGTVSYEQYF	TGTGCCAGCAGCTTATCCGGGACAGTTTCCTACGAGCAGTACTTC
TRBD1	TRBV6-1	.	TRBJ1-2	CASRPGQVYYGYTF	TGTGCCAGCAGACCGGGACAGGTCTACTATGGCTACACCTTC
.	TRBV5-4	.	TRBJ2-1	CASTYNNEQFF	TGTGCCAGCACCTATAACAATGAGCAGTTCTTC
TRBD2	TRBV10-3	.	TRBJ2-3	CAISASSLAGGTDTQYF	TGTGCCATCAGTGCATCTTCACTAGCGGGGGGCACAGATACGCAGTATTTT
.	TRBV7-2	.	TRBJ1-5	CASSLRGNQPQHF	TGTGCCAGCAGCTTACGGGGGAATCAGCCCCAGCATTTT
.	TRBV6-5	once	TRBJ1-3	CASIPSSGNTIYF	TGTGCCAGCATTCCCAGCTCTGGAAACACCATATATTTT
.	TRBV7-3	.	TRBJ1-4	CASASGAQGKLFF	TGTGCCAGCGCCTCTGGGGCGCAAGGAAAACTGTTTTTT
.	TRBV2	.	TRBJ2-7	CASSSTYEQYF	TGTGCCAGCAGTTCAACCTACGAGCAGTACTTC
.	TRBV6-5	.	TRBJ2-7	CASSYSTGGREQYF	TGTGCCAGCAGTTACTCGACAGGAGGCCGCGAGCAGTACTTC
.	TRBV6-5	.	TRBJ1-2	CASSYREQNYGYTF	TGTGCCAGCAGTTACAGGGAGCAAAACTATGGCTACACCTTC
.	TRBV6-5	.	TRBJ2-5	CASKGGGKTQYF	TGTGCCAGCAAGGGAGGGGGAAAGACCCAGTACTTC
.	TRBV12-5	once	TRBJ1-1	CASGLGGATEAFF	TGTGCTAGTGGTTTGGGCGGGGCCACTGAAGCTTTCTTT
.	TRBV18	.	TRBJ2-7	CASSPPEILEQYF	TGTGCCAGCTCACCACCAGAAATACTCGAGCAGTACTTC
TRBD1	TRBV5-8	.	TRBJ2-5	CASSPTGYGVGTQYF	TGTGCCAGCAGCCCGACAGGGTACGGAGTGGGGACCCAGTACTTC